A single sample gave rise to the 8 T cell receptor beta chains below, sequenced in a study of T cell clusters in autoimmune cytopenias. One tube held mixed TRB-A and TRB-B primer pools for touch-down PCR. TCRdb re-called the multiplex PCR reads; every CDR3 protein appears as one record, without DNA. This sample lists roughly 8,300 distinct CDR3 sequences; its ten largest clones have 6%. Each sample's input was roughly 270 ng genomic DNA, 35,000 to 40,000 genome equivalents. The sequenced sample consisted of peripheral blood. These receptors came from a human donor with an autoimmune cytopenia or autoimmune hepatitis (not recorded which).

This clonotype ranks as medium-sized in terms of frequency. The V gene is TRBV12-3 or TRBV12-4, the J gene TRBJ2-7; TCRdb designates TRBD1, a call that cannot be tested without DNA. The CDR3 totals 13 residues. The CDR3 reads CASSIHGRDEQYF.

J is TRBJ1-6 and V is TRBV6-2 or TRBV6-3; the D call from TCRdb, TRBD1, cannot be confirmed without DNA. This CDR3 region has 15 residues. CDR1 MNHEY and CDR2 SVGEGT come from the germline V gene. CDR3 residues: CASSSQGKGNSPLHF.

V gene TRBV12-3 or TRBV12-4 combines with J gene TRBJ2-3; the D call from TCRdb, TRBD2, cannot be confirmed without DNA. This CDR3 region has 13 residues. CDR3 sequence reads: CASKAGDTDMQYF.

Its frequency marks this clonotype as medium-sized. The genes are TRBV12-3 or TRBV12-4 and TRBJ1-5; TCRdb lists TRBD1, though no DNA is available to test this call. The CDR3 has 13 residues. The CDR3 loop reads CASSGQFNQPQHF.

The V gene is TRBV6-5, the J gene TRBJ2-6; the D gene TCRdb calls, TRBD1, cannot be checked with no DNA. This CDR3 has 15 residues. CDR1 is MNHEY and CDR2 is SVGAGI in the germline V gene. The CDR3 protein is CASSWAGSGANVLTF.

V and J are TRBV5-6 and TRBJ1-1. CDR3 size: 13 residues. Germline-derived CDR1 and CDR2 are SGHDT and YYEEEE. CDR3 residues: CASSLQTHTEAFF.

This sequence joins TRBV6-2 or TRBV6-3 and TRBJ2-3; TCRdb's assignment of TRBD1 cannot be checked, as there is no DNA. The CDR3 spans 16 residues. The germline gives CDR1 MNHEY, CDR2 SVGEGT. The CDR3 loop reads CASTPFGTGNFDTQYF.

This clonotype registers medium-sized (0.01 to 0.1%) by frequency. This sequence joins TRBV18 and TRBJ2-3. The CDR3 contains 12 residues. Per germline, CDR1 KGHSH and CDR2 LQKENI. The CDR3 spells CASSPGRDTQYF.